The sequence of this TCR beta chain was determined in a study of blood T cell repertoires in COVID-19. Study in general: From the United States, Italy and Spain came samples of acute and convalescent COVID-19.

Per the original methods: The authors estimated nucleated cell counts from reference gene primer amplification. Sequencing used immunoSEQ multiplex PCR; TCRdb keeps in-frame clones, though not all of them. Clone size and V and J calls were adopted from that table, with D and trimming inferred from the DNA. Of 70,000 or so clones listed, around 87% are singletons. Per germline, CDR1 MDHEN and CDR2 SYDVKM. The CDR3 totals 14 residues. The V gene lost 2 bases and the J gene lost 2 bases, with 10 bases spanning the gap. The chain employs TRBV28 and TRBJ2-7, with a weak D call TRBD2 (5 bases). The receptor's source is a woman older than 75 with active or convalescent COVID-19. What was sequenced was peripheral blood. CDR3 DNA sequence: TGTGCCAGCAGTTTAGCGGGCCCGCCCTACGAGCAGTACTTC. Translated, it gives CASSLAGPPYEQYF.